A selection of T cell receptor beta chains follows, all from one sample in a study of T cell repertoires in cytomegalovirus infection. These TCRs' antigens remain unknown. TCRdb re-called the reads through MiXCR, storing one row per CDR3 protein. Among 700,000 to 950,000 distinct CDR3 sequences listed, approximately 32% were seen once. The input for sequencing was cultured CD8+ T cells from PBMCs, taken from culture after CMV antigen stimulation. The receptors come from a human donor in good health (CMV status not recorded). Some clones in this sample may be carry-over from other donors' samples. Each CDR3 is given with its conserved first and last residue. D genes are given only for firm matches. The size entry is marked missing in some rows and otherwise reads once, few, many or a size class.

v_gene	d_gene	abundance	j_gene	CDR3nt	CDR3aa
TRBV11-1	NA	NA	TRBJ2-3	TGTGCCAGCAGCTTAAATTTCGGTGGCGACACAGATACGCAGTATTTT	CASSLNFGGDTDTQYF
TRBV20-1	NA	NA	TRBJ2-1	TGCAGTGCTAGAGGTTCGAGCCCGATCTACAATGAGCAGTTCTTC	CSARGSSPIYNEQFF
TRBV6-1	NA	NA	TRBJ1-1	TGTGCCAGCAGTGAATCGGGGGGGGCCAACACTGAAGCTTTCTTT	CASSESGGANTEAFF
TRBV4-2	TRBD2	few	TRBJ2-2	TGTGCCAGCAGCCAAGCTCCAGCGGGGTCGAACACCGGGGAGCTGTTTTTT	CASSQAPAGSNTGELFF
TRBV7-9	TRBD1	NA	TRBJ1-1	TGTGCCAGCAGCGTCTCGACAGGGTTGAACACTGAAGCTTTCTTT	CASSVSTGLNTEAFF
TRBV6-5	NA	few	TRBJ2-5	TGTGCCAGCAGAGGACAGTCCGGGGAGACCCAGTACTTC	CASRGQSGETQYF
TRBV7-6	NA	NA	TRBJ2-7	TGTGCCAGCAGCTTAGCGCCTTGGCCAGGTGACTCCTACGAGCAGTACTTC	CASSLAPWPGDSYEQYF
TRBV10-3	TRBD2	NA	TRBJ2-7	TGTGCCATCACGACTAGCGGGGGTGGAGAGCAGTACTTC	CAITTSGGGEQYF
TRBV11-2	NA	NA	TRBJ2-5	TGTGCCAGCAGCTCGCCGGGGTTGGAGACCCAGTACTTC	CASSSPGLETQYF
TRBV7-6	NA	many	TRBJ2-3	TGTGCCAGCAGCTTAGCGGGGGACACCACAGATACGCAGTATTTT	CASSLAGDTTDTQYF
TRBV7-6	NA	NA	TRBJ1-2	TGTGCCAGCAGCTCCCGACAAGACTATGGCTACACCTTC	CASSSRQDYGYTF
TRBV7-2	NA	NA	TRBJ1-1	TGTGCCAGCAGCTTAGATCTGGGCCCTGAAGCTTTCTTT	CASSLDLGPEAFF
TRBV2	NA	few	TRBJ1-2	TGTGCCAGCAGTGAAGCGCTTCGGGCGAAACAGCTCTATGGCTACACCTTC	CASSEALRAKQLYGYTF
TRBV3-1	NA	NA	TRBJ2-4	TGTGCCAGCAGCCAGGGGCCCCGGGGCAAAAACATTCAGTACTTC	CASSQGPRGKNIQYF
TRBV5-4	TRBD1	NA	TRBJ1-1	TGTGCCAGCAGCTGGGGATATTGGACAGGACAAAACACTGAAGCTTTCTTT	CASSWGYWTGQNTEAFF
TRBV7-8	NA	many	TRBJ1-1	TGTGCCAGCAGCTCCCTTTTCCAGGAAACTGAAGCTTTCTTT	CASSSLFQETEAFF
TRBV14	NA	few	TRBJ1-2	TGTGCCAGCAGCGTAGTAGGACAGAGGACTAACTATGGCTACACCTTC	CASSVVGQRTNYGYTF
TRBV5-5	NA	NA	TRBJ1-6	TGTGCCAGCAGCTTGGGGGCCGAGTTTAATTCACCCCTCCACTTT	CASSLGAEFNSPLHF
TRBV15	NA	NA	TRBJ2-2	TGTGCCACCAGCGGTGACCCGAACACCGGGGAGCTGTTTTTT	CATSGDPNTGELFF
TRBV7-9	NA	many	TRBJ2-3	TGTGCCAGCAGCTTAGACAGACGCACAGATACGCAGTATTTT	CASSLDRRTDTQYF
TRBV2	NA	few	TRBJ1-2	TGTGCCAGCCCCCCAGGAGGGAACTATGGCTACACCTTC	CASPPGGNYGYTF
TRBV12-5	NA	NA	TRBJ1-2	TGTGCTAGTGGTCCCGAGTATGGCTACACCTTC	CASGPEYGYTF
TRBV7-9	NA	many	TRBJ1-1	TGTGCCAGCAGCGACACAGGGAACACTGAAGCTTTCTTT	CASSDTGNTEAFF
TRBV27	NA	NA	TRBJ1-2	TGTGCCAGCAGGTCTCAGGGTCCTAACTATGGCTACACCTTC	CASRSQGPNYGYTF
TRBV29-1	TRBD2	once	TRBJ2-3	TGCAGCGCTAACGGACTAGCGGGCGGAGGCTTGTCAGATACGCAGTATTTT	CSANGLAGGGLSDTQYF
TRBV5-6	NA	NA	TRBJ1-5	TGTGCCAGCAGCATATTTTCAGGGATGGTTAGCAATCAGCCCCAGCATTTT	CASSIFSGMVSNQPQHF
TRBV4-3	NA	few	TRBJ2-2	TGCGCCAGCAGCCTAAGCCAAGGGTGGGCAGGGGTCACCGGGGAGCTGTTTTTT	CASSLSQGWAGVTGELFF
TRBV11-2	NA	NA	TRBJ2-1	TGTGCCAGCAGCTCTGCAGGGGAAGGGAATGAGCAGTTCTTC	CASSSAGEGNEQFF
TRBV6-2/TRBV6-3	TRBD1	once	TRBJ2-1	TGTGCCAGCAGTTACCTACCGACAGGGGGGACCTACAATGAGCAGTTCTTC	CASSYLPTGGTYNEQFF
TRBV5-4	TRBD2	few	TRBJ2-2	TGTGCCAGCAGCTTGGCCGGACTAGCGGGGAGGAACACCGGGGAGCTGTTTTTT	CASSLAGLAGRNTGELFF
TRBV7-8	NA	many	TRBJ1-2	TGTGCCAGCAGCCTCGTCTATCGGGGAGATGGCTACACCTTC	CASSLVYRGDGYTF
TRBV11-3	TRBD1	many	TRBJ2-1	TGTGCCAGCAGCCACCGGGACAGGCCGTTCAATGAGCAGTTCTTC	CASSHRDRPFNEQFF
TRBV12-5	NA	many	TRBJ2-5	TGTGCTAGTGCTTTACTCAAGGAGACCCAGTACTTC	CASALLKETQYF